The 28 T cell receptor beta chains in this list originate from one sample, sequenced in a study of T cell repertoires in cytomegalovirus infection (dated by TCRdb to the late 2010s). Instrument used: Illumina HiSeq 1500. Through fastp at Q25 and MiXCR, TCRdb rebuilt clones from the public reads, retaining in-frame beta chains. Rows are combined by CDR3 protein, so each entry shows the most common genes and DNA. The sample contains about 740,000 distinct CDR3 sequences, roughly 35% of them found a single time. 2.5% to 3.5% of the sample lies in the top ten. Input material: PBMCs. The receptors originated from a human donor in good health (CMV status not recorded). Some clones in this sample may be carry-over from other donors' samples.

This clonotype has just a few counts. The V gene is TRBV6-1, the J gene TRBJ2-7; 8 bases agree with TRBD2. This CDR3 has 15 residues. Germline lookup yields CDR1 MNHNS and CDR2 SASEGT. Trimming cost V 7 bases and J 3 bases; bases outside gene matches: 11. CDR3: CASTPIPGGLYEQYF. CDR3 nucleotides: TGTGCCAGCACCCCTATCCCGGGAGGGCTCTACGAGCAGTACTTC.

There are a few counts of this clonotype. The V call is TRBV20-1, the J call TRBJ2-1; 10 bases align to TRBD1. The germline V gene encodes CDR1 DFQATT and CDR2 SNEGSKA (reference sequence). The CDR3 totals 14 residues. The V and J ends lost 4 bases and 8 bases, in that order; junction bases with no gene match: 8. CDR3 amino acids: CSATDRGQGDEQFF. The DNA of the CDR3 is TGCAGTGCTACTGACAGGGGGCAGGGCGATGAGCAGTTCTTC.

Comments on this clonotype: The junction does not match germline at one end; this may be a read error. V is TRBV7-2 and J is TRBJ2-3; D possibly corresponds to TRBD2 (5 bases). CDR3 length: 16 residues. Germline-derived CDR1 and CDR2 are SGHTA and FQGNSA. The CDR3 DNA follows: TGTGCAAGCAGCTTAGCGTCGGGCGCTAGCACAGATACGCAGTGTTTT. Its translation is CASSLASGASTDTQCF.

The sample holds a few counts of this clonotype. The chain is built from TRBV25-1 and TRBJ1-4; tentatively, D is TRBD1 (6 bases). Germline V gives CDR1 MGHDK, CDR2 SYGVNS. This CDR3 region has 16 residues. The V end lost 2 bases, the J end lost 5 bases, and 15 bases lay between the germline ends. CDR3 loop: CASSEGALDRNEKLFF. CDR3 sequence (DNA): TGTGCCAGCAGTGAAGGGGCCCTCGACAGGAATGAAAAACTGTTTTTT.

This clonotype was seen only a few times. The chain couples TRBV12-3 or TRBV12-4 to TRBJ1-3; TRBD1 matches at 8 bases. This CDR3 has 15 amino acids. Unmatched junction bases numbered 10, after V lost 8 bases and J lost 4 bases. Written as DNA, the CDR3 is TGTGCCAGCTGGGGTGAGGACAGGGTGGGAAACACCATATATTTT. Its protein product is CASWGEDRVGNTIYF.

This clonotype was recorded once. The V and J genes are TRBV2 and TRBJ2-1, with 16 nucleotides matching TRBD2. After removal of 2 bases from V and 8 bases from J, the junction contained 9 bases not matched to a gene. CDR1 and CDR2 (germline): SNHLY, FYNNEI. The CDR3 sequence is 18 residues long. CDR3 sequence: CASSERPGTSGRVDEQFF. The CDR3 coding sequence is TGTGCCAGCAGTGAACGCCCTGGGACTAGCGGGAGGGTCGATGAGCAGTTCTTC.

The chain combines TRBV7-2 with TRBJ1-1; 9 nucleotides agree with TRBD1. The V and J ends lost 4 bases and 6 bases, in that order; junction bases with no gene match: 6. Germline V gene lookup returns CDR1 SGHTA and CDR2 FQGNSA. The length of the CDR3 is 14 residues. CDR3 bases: TGTGCCAGCAGCTCCGGGACAGGGCGGGCTGAAGCTTTCTTT. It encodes CASSSGTGRAEAFF.

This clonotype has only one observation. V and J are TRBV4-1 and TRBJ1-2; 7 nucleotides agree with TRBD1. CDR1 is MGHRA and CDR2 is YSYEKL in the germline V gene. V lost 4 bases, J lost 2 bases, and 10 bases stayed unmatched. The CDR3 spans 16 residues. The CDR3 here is CASSPRDSPTNYGYTF. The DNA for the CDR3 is TGCGCCAGCAGCCCTAGGGACAGTCCGACGAACTATGGCTACACCTTC.

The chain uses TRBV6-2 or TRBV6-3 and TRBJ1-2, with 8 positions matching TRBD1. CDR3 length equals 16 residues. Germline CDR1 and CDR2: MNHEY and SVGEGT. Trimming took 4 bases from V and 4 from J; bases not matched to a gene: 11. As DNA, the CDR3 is TGTGCCAGCAGTTTTTCGACAGGGGAGCTGATCTATGGCTACACCTTC. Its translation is CASSFSTGELIYGYTF.

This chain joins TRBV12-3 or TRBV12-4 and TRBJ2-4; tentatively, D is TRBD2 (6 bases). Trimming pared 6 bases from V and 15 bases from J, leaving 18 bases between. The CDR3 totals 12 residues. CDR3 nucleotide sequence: TGTGCCAGCAGCGAAGTAGGGGCGGGGTGGTACTTC. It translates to CASSEVGAGWYF.

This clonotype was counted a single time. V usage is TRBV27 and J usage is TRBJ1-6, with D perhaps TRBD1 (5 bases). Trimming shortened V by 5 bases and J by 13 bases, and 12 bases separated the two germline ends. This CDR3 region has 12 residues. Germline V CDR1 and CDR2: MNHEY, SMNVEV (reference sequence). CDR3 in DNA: TGTGCCAGCAGTCCGCCCAGGGCTCCCCTCCACTTT. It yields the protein CASSPPRAPLHF.

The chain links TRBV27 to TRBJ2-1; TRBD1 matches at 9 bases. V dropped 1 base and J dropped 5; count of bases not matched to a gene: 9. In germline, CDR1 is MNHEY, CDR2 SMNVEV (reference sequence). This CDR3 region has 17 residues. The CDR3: CASSLFLGTGPHNEQFF. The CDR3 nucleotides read TGTGCCAGCAGTTTATTTCTGGGGACAGGGCCCCACAATGAGCAGTTCTTC.

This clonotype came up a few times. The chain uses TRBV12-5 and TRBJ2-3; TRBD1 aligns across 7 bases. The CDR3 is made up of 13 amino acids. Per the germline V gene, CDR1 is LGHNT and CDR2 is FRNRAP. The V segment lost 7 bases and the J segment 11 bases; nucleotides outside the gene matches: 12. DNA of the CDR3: TGTGCTAGTGCCTTGGGCTTCCGGGACAGGCAGTATTTT. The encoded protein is CASALGFRDRQYF. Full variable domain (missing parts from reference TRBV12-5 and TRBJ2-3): DARVTQTPRHKVTEMGQEVTMRCQPILGHNTVFWYRQTMMQGLELLAYFRNRAPLDDSGMPKDRFSAEMPDATLATLKIQPSEPRDSAVYFCASALGFRDRQYFGPGTRLTVL.

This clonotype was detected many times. The CDR3 region has the DNA TGTGCCAGCAGCTTAGTACCAGCGGGAGATGAGCAGTTCTTC. It is translated as CASSLVPAGDEQFF. This chain links TRBV7-2 with TRBJ2-1; 8 nucleotides agree with TRBD2. This CDR3 contains 14 residues. Germline CDR1 is SGHTA and CDR2 is FQGNSA. V lost 1 base to trimming and J lost 8 bases; unmatched junction nucleotides: 4.

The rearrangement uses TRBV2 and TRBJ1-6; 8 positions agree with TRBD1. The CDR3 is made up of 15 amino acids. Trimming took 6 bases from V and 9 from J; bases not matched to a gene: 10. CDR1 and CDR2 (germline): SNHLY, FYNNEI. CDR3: CASSLSRDRTSPLHF. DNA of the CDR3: TGTGCCAGCAGCCTATCCCGGGACAGGACTTCACCCCTCCACTTT.

The chain's CDR3 is CASSEWAGSRNEQFF. The CDR3 DNA follows: TGTGCCAGCAGTGAATGGGCGGGGTCTCGGAATGAGCAGTTCTTC. V gene TRBV6-1 combines with J gene TRBJ2-1, with D possibly TRBD2 on 6 matching bases. Germline CDR1 is MNHNS and CDR2 is SASEGT. The CDR3 consists of 15 residues. V was cut by 2 bases and J by 7 bases, with 15 bases left in between.

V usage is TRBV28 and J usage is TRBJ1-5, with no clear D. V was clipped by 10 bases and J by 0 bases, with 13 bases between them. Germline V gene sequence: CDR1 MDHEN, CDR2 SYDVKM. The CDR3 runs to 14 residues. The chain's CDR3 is CAIQWTHSNQPQHF. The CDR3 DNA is TGTGCCATCCAGTGGACCCATAGCAATCAGCCCCAGCATTTT.

CDR3 in amino acids: CSVEDRLISSGDTQYF. In DNA, the CDR3 is TGCAGCGTTGAAGATCGGCTAATCAGTAGTGGGGATACGCAGTATTTT. This sequence joins TRBV29-1 and TRBJ2-3, with D unclear. CDR1 is SQVTM and CDR2 is ANQGSEA in the germline V gene. Trimming removed 0 bases at V and 6 bases at J, with 19 bases between. This CDR3 has 16 amino acids.

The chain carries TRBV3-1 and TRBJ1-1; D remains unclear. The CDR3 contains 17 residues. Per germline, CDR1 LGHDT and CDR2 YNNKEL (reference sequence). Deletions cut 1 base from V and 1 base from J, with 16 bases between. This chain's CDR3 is CASSQVRGSERNTEAFF. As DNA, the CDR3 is TGTGCCAGCAGCCAAGTTAGAGGGAGTGAAAGGAACACTGAAGCTTTCTTT. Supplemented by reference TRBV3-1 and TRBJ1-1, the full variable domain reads DTAVSQTPKYLVTQMGNDKSIKCEQNLGHDTMYWYKQDSKKFLKIMFSYNNKELIINETVPNRFSPKSPDKAHLNLHINSLELGDSAVYFCASSQVRGSERNTEAFFGQGTRLTVV.

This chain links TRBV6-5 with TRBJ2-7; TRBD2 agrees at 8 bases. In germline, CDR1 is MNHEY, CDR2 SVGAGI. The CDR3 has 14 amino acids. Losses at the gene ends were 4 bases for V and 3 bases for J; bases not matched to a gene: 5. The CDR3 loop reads CASSSGRDRYEQYF. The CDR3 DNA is TGTGCCAGCAGTTCCGGGAGGGACCGCTACGAGCAGTACTTC.

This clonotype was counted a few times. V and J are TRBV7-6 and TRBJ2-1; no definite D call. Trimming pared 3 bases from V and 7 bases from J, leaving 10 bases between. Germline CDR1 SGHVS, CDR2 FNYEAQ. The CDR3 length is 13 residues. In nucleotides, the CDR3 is TGTGCCAGCAGCTTGGATCTCTCGAATGAGCAGTTCTTC. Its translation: CASSLDLSNEQFF.

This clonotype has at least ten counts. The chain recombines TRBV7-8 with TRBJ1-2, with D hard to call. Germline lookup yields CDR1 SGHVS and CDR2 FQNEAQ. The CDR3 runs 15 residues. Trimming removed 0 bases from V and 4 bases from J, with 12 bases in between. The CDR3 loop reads CASSLAWRNAYGYTF. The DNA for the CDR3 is TGTGCCAGCAGCTTAGCCTGGAGGAACGCCTATGGCTACACCTTC.

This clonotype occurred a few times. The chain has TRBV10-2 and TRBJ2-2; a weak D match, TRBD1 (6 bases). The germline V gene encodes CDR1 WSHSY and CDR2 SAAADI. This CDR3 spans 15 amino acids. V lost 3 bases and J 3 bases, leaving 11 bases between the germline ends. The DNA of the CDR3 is TGCGCCAGCAGTGAATGGGGGCTGTACACCGGGGAGCTGTTTTTT. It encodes CASSEWGLYTGELFF.

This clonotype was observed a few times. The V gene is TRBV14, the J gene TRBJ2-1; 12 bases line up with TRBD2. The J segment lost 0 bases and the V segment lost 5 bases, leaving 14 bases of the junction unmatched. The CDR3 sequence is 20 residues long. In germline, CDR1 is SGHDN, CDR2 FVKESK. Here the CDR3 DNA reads TGTGCCAGCAGCGGAAGCCCGGGACTAGCGGGTCCTCCCTCCTACAATGAGCAGTTCTTC. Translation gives CASSGSPGLAGPPSYNEQFF.

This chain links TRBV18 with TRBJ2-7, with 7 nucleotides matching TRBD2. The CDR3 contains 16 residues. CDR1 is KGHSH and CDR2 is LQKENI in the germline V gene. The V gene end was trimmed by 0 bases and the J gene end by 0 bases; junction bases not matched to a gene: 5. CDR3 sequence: CASSPPTSRISYEQYF. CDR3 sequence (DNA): TGTGCCAGCTCACCACCGACTAGCCGAATCTCCTACGAGCAGTACTTC.

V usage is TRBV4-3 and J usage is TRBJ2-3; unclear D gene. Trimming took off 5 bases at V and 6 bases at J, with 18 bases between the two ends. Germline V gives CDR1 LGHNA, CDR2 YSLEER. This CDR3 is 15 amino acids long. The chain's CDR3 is CASSDIYVGRDTQYF. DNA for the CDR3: TGCGCCAGCAGCGACATTTACGTGGGCCGGGATACGCAGTATTTT.

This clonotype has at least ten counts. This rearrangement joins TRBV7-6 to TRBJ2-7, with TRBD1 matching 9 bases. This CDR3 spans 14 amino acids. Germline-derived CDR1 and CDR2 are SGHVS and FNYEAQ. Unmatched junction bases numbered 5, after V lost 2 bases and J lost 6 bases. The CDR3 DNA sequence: TGTGCCAGCAGCTTAACAGGGGGCTTGAGCGAGCAGTACTTC. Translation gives CASSLTGGLSEQYF.

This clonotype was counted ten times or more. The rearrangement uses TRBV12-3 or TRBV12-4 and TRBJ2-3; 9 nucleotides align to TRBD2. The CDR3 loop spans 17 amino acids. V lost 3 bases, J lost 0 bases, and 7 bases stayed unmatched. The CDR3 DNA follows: TGTGCCAGCAGTTTGTATGGCGGGAGGGCGAGCACAGATACGCAGTATTTT. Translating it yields CASSLYGGRASTDTQYF.